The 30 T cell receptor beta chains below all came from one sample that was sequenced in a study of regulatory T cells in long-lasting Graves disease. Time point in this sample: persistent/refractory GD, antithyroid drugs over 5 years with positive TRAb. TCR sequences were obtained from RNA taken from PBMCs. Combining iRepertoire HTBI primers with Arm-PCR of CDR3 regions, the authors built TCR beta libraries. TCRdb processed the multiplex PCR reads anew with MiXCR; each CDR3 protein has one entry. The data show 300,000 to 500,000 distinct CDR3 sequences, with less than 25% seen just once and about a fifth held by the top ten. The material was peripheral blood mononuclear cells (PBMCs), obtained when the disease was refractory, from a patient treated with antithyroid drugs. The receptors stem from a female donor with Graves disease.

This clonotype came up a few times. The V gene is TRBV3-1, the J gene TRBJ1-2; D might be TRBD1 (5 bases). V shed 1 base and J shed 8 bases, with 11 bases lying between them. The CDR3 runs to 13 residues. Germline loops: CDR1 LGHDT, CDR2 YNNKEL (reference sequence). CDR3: CASSQGDPYGYTF. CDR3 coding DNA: TGTGCCAGCAGCCAAGGGGACCCGTACGGCTACACCTTC.

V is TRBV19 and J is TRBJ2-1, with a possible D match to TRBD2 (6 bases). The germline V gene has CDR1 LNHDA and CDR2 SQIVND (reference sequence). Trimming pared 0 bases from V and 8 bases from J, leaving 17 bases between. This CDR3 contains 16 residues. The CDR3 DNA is TGTGCCAGTAGTATAGATGGCGGGATTAGGTGGGATGAGCAGTTCTTC. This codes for CASSIDGGIRWDEQFF.

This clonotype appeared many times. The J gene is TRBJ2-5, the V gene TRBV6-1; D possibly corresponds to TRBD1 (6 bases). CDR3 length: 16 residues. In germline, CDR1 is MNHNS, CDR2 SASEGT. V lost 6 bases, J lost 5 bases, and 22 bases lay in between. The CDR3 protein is CASRPIVRDTFETQYF. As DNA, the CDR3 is TGTGCCAGCAGGCCGATCGTCCGGGACACCTTCGAGACCCAGTACTTC.

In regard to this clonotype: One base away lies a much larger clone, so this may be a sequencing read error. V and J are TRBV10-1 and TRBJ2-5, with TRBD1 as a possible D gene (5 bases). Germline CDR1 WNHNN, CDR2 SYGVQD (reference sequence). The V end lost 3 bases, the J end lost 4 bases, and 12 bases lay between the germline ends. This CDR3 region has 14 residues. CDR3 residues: CASSEDSWSETQYF. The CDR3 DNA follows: TGCGCCAGCAGTGAAGACAGTTGGTCAGAGACCCAGTACTTC.

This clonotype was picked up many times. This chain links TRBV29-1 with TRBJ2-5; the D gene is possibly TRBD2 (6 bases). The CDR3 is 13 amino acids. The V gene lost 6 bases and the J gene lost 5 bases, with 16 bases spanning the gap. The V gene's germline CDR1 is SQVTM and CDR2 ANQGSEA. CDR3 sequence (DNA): TGCAGCGTCCGGGAGAACAGATGGGAGACCCAGTACTTC. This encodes CSVRENRWETQYF.

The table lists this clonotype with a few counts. The CDR3 nucleotides read TGTGCCAGCAGTTTGAGGGCCAATCAGCCCCAGCATTTT. It encodes CASSLRANQPQHF. The chain is built from TRBV12-3 or TRBV12-4 and TRBJ1-5; D unresolved. V gave up 3 bases and J gave up 3 bases, with 6 bases separating them. This CDR3 spans 13 amino acids.

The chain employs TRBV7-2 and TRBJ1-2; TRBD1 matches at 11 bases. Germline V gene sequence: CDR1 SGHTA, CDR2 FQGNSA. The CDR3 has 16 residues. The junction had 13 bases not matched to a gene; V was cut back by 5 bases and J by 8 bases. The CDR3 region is CASSTDFGQGAGGYTF. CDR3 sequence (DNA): TGTGCCAGCAGCACAGATTTTGGACAGGGGGCGGGAGGCTACACCTTC.

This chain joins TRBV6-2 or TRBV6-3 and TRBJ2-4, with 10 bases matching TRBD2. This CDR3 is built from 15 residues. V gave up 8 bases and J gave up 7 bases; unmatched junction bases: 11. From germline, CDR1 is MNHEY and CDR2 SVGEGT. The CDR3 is CASGLAGAGYNIQYF. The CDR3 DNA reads TGTGCCAGCGGCCTAGCGGGAGCTGGCTACAACATTCAGTACTTC.

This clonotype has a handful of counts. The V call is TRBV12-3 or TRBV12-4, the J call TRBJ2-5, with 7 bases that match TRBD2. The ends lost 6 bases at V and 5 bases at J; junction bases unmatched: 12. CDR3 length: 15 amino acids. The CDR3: CASSLRGRVGETQYF. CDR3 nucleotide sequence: TGTGCCAGCAGCCTGCGCGGGAGAGTCGGGGAGACCCAGTACTTC.

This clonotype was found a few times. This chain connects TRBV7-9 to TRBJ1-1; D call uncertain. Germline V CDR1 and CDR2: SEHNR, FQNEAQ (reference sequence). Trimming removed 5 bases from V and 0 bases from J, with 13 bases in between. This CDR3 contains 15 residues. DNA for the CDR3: TGTGCCAGCAGCCCCTGGTCGGGGATGAACACTGAAGCTTTCTTT. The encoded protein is CASSPWSGMNTEAFF.

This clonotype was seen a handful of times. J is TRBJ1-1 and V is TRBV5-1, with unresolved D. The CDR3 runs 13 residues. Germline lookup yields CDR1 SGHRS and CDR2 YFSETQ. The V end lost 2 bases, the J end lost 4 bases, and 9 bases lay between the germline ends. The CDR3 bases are TGCGCCAGCAGCTTTTGGGATTCCACTGAAGCTTTCTTT. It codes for CASSFWDSTEAFF.

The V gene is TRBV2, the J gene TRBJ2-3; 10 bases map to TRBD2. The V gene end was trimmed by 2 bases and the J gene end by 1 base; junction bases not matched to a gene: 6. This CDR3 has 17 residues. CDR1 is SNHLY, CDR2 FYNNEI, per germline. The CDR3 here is CASSELWLAGGTDTQYF. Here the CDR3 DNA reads TGTGCCAGCAGTGAATTGTGGCTAGCGGGGGGCACAGATACGCAGTATTTT.

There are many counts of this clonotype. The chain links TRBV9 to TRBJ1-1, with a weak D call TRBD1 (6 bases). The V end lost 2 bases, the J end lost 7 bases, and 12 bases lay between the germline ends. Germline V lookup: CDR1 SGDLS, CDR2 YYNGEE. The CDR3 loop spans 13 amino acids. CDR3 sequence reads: CASSVGIRGEAFF. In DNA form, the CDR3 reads TGTGCCAGCAGCGTCGGTATCAGGGGTGAAGCTTTCTTT.

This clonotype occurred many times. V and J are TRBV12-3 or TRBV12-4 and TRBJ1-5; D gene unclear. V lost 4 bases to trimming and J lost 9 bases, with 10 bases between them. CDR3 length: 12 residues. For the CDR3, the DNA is TGTGCCAGCAGTTCCAATGTGGGGCCCCAGCATTTT. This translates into CASSSNVGPQHF.

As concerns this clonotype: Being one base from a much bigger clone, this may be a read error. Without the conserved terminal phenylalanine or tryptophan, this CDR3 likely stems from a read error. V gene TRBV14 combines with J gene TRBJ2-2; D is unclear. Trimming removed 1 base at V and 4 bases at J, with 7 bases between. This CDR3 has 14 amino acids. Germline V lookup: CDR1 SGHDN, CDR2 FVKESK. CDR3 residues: CASSQVTATGELFL. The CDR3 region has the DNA TGTGCCAGCAGCCAAGTGACCGCCACCGGGGAGCTGTTTCTT.

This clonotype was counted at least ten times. The DNA of the CDR3 is TGTGCCAGCAGTGAAAACATTCAGTACTTC. It specifies CASSENIQYF. The chain links TRBV2 to TRBJ2-4; D gene unclear. CDR3 length: 10 residues. V lost 2 bases, J lost 7 bases, and 0 bases lay in between. Germline assignment: CDR1 SNHLY and CDR2 FYNNEI.

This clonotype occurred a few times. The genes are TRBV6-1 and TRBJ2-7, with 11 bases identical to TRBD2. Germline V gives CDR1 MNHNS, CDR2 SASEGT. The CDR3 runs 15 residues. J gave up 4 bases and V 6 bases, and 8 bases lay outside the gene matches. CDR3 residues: CASSNRLAGSYEQYF. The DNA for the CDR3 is TGTGCCAGCAGCAATCGACTAGCGGGGTCGTACGAGCAGTACTTC.

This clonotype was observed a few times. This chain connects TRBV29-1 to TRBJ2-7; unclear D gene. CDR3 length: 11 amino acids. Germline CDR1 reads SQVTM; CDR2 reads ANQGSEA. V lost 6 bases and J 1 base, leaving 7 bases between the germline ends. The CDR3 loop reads CSVTLSYEQYF. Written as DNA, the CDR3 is TGCAGCGTCACACTATCCTACGAGCAGTACTTC.

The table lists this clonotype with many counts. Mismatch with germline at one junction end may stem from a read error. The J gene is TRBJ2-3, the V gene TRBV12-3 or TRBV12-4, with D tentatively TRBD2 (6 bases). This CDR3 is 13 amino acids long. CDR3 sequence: CASSLARTDTQYF. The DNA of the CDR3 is TGTGCCAGCAGTCTAGCGCGCACAGATACGCAGTATTTT.

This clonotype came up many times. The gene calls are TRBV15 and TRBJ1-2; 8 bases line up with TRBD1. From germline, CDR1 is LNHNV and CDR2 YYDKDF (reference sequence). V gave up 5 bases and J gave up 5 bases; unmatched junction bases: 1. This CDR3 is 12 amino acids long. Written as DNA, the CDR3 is TGTGCCACCAGCGGACAGGGTTATGGCTACACCTTC. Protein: CATSGQGYGYTF.

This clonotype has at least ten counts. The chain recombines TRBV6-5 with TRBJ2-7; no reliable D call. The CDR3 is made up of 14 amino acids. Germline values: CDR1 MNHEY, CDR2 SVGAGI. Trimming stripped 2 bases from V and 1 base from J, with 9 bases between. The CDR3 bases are TGTGCCAGCAGTTACGCCGACCTGTCCTACGAGCAGTACTTC. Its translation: CASSYADLSYEQYF.

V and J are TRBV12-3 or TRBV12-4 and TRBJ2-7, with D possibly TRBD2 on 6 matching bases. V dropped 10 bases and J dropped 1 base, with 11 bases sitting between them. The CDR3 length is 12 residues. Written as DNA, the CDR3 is TGTGCCACCGGCCGGGAGTCCTACGAGCAGTACTTC. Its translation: CATGRESYEQYF.

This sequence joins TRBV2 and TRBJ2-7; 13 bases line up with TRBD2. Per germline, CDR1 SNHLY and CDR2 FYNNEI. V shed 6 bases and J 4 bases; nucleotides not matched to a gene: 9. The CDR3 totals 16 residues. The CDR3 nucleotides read TGTGCCAGCAGACCGAGGACTAGCGGGAGAAGATACGAGCAGTACTTC. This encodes CASRPRTSGRRYEQYF.

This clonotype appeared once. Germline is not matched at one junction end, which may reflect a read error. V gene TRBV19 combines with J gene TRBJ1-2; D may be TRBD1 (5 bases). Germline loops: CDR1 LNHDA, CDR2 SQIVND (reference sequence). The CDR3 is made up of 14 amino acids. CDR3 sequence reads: CAISNYPGNYGYTF. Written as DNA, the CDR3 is TGTGCCATTAGTAATTATCCAGGGAACTATGGCTACACCTTC. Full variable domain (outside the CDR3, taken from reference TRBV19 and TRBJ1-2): DGGITQSPKYLFRKEGQNVTLSCEQNLNHDAMYWYRQDPGQGLRLIYYSQIVNDFQKGDIAEGYSVSREKKESFPLTVTSAQKNPTAFYLCAISNYPGNYGYTFGSGTRLTVV.

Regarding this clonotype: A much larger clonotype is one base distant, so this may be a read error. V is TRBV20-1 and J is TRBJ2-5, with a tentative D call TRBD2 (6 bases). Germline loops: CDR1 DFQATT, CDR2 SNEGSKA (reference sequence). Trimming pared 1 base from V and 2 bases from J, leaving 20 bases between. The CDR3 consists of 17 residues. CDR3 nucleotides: TGCAGTGCTAGAGCTTTCGGCCAGGCGGGACCGCAAGAGACCCAGTACTTC. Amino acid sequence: CSARAFGQAGPQETQYF.

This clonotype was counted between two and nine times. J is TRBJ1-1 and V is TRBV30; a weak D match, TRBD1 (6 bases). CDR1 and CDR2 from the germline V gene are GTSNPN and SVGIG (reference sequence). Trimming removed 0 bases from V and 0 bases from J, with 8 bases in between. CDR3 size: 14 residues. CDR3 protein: CAWSVGGLNTEAFF. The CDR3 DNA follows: TGTGCCTGGAGTGTTGGGGGCCTGAACACTGAAGCTTTCTTT.

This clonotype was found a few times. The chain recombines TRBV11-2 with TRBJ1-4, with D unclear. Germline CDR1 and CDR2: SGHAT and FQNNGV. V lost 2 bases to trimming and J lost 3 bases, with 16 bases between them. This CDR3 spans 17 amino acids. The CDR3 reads CASSLWASPAANEKLFF. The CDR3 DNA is TGTGCCAGCAGCTTATGGGCCTCCCCCGCGGCTAATGAAAAACTGTTTTTT.

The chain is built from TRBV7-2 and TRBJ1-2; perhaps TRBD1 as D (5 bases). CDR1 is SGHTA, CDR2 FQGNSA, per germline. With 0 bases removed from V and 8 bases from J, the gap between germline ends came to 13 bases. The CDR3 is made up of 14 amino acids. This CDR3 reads CASSLARAVKGYTF. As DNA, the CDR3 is TGTGCCAGCAGCTTAGCCAGGGCCGTGAAGGGCTACACCTTC.

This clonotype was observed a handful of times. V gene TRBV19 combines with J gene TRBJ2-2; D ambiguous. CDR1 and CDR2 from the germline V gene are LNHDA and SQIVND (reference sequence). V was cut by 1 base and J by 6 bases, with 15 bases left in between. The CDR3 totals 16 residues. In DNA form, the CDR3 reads TGTGCCAGTAGTATAGCACCCCAAGGAGCCTCCGGGGAGCTGTTTTTT. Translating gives CASSIAPQGASGELFF. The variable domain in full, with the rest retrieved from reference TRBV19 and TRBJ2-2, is DGGITQSPKYLFRKEGQNVTLSCEQNLNHDAMYWYRQDPGQGLRLIYYSQIVNDFQKGDIAEGYSVSREKKESFPLTVTSAQKNPTAFYLCASSIAPQGASGELFFGEGSRLTVL.

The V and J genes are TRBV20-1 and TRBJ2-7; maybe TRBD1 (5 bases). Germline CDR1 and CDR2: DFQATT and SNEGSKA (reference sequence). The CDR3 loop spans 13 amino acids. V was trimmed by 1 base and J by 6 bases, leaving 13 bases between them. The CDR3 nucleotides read TGCAGTGCTAGAGGTTCTTCAGGGTCCGAGCAGTACTTC. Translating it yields CSARGSSGSEQYF.